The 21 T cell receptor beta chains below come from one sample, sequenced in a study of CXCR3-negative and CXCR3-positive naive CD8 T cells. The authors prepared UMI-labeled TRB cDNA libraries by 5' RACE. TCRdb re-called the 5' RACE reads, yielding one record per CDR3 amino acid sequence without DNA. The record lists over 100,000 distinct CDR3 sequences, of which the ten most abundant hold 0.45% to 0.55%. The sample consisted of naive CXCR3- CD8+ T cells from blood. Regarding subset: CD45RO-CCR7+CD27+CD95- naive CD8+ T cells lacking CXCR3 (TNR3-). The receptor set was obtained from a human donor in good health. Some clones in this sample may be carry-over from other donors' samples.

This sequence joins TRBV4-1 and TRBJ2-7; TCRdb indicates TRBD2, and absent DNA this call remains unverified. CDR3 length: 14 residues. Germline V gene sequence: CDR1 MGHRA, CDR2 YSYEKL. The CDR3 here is CASSQEYAKYEQYF.

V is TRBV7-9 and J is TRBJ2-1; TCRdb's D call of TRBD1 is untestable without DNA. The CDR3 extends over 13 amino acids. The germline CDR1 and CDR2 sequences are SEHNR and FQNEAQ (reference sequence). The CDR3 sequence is CASSPPRRDEQFF.

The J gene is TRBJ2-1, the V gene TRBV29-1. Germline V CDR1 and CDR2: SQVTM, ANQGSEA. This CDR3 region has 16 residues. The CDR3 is CSVLGFGQESYNEQFF.

The CDR3 sequence is CASSQSREDYGYTF. The rearrangement links TRBV4-1 to TRBJ1-2; TCRdb outputs TRBD1, but without DNA this stays unchecked. Looked up from germline, CDR1 is MGHRA and CDR2 is YSYEKL. This CDR3 spans 14 amino acids.

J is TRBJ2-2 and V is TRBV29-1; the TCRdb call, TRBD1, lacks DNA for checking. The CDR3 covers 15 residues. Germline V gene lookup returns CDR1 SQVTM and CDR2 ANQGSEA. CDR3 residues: CSALYPSGATGELFF.

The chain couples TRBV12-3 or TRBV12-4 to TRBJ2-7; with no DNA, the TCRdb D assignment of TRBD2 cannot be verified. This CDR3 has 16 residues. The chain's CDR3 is CASSLRLAGGFYEQYF.

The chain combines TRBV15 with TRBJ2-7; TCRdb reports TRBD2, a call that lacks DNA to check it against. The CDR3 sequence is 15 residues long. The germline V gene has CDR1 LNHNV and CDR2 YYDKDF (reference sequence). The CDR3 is CATSRVEAGSYEQYF.

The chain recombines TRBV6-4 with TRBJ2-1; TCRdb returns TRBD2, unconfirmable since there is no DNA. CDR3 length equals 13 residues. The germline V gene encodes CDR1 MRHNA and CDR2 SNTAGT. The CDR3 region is CASSDSLVSEQFF.

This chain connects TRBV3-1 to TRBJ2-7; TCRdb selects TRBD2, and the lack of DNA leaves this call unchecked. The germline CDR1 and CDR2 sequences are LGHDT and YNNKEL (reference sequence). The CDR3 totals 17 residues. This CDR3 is CASSQDGRGPSSYEQYF.

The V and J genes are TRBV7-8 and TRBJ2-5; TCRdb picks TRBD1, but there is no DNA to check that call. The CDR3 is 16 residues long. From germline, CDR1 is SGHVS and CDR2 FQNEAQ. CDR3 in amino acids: CASSFNDREPFETQYF.

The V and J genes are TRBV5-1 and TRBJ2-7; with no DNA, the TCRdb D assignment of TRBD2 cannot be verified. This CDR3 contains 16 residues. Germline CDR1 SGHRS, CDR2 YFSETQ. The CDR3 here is CASSSLGELENHEQYF.

The CDR3 protein is CASSIVTLRSYNEQFF. The chain combines TRBV7-2 with TRBJ2-1. CDR1 is SGHTA, CDR2 FQGNSA, per germline. The CDR3 length is 16 residues.

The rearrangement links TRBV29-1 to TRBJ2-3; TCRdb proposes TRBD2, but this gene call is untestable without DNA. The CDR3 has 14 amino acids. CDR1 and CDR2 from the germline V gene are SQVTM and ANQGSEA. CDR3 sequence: CSVGTSGYTDTQYF.

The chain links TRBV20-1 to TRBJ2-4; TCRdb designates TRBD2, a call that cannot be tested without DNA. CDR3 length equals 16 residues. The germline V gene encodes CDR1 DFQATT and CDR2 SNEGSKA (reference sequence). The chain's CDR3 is CSAPTLPTGRGDIQYF.

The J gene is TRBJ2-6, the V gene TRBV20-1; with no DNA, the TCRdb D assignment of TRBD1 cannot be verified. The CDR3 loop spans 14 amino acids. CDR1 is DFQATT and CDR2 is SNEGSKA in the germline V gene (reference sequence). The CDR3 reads CSADRVTGANVLTF.

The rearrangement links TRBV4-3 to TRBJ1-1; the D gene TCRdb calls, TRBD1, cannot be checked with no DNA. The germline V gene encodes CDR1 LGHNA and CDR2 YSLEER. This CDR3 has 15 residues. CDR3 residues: CASSQRQGLHTEAFF.

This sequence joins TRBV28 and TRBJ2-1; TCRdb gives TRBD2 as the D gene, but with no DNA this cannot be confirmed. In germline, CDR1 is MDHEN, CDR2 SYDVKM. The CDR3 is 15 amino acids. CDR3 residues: CASRTLLAGEDEQFF.

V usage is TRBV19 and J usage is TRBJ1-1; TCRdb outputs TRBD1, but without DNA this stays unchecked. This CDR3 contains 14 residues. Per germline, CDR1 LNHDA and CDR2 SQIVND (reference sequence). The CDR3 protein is CASSMRDRDTEAFF.

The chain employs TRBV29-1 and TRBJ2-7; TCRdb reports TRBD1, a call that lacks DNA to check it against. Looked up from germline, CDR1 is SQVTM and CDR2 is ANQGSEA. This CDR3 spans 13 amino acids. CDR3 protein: CSVEDLGVGEQYF.

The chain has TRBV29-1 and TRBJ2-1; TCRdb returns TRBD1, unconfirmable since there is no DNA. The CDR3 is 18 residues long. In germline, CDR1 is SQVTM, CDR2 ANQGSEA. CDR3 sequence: CSVLSPRPGQGLLLEQFF.

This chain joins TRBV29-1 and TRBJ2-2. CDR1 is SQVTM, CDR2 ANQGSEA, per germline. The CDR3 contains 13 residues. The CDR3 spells CSVEVRTTGELFF.